These 5 T cell receptor beta chains originate from one sample sequenced in a study of blood T cell repertoires in COVID-19. Sequenced by immunoSEQ multiplex PCR; TCRdb stores in-frame clones only, minus some. The sample has about 190,000 clones, 80% to 85% seen once. The sequenced material came from peripheral blood. Receptor source: a human donor in a cohort sampled during active COVID-19.

The chain combines TRBV28 with TRBJ2-7; 8 nucleotides match TRBD1. Trimming cost V 7 bases and J 2 bases; bases outside gene matches: 4. Germline V gene data show CDR1 as MDHEN and CDR2 as SYDVKM. The CDR3 contains 13 residues. DNA of the CDR3: TGTGCCAGCAAGGTGGGACAGGCCTACGAGCAGTACTTC. Protein: CASKVGQAYEQYF.

In DNA form, the CDR3 reads TGTGCCAGCAGTGATACAAGAAAACAGAAAAACATTCAGTACTTC. Amino acid sequence: CASSDTRKQKNIQYF. The genes are TRBV25-1 and TRBJ2-4; D remains ambiguous. Trimming took 3 bases from V and 4 from J, leaving 13 bases between them. CDR1 and CDR2 (germline): MGHDK, SYGVNS. The CDR3 is 15 residues long.

The chain carries TRBV2 and TRBJ1-2, with D possibly TRBD1 on 5 matching bases. Germline V gene lookup returns CDR1 SNHLY and CDR2 FYNNEI. V was cut by 1 base and J by 4 bases, with 13 bases left in between. The CDR3 covers 15 residues. The CDR3 DNA reads TGTGCCAGCAGTGAAGGGGCAGGGTGGATCTATGGCTACACCTTC. As protein: CASSEGAGWIYGYTF. Together with reference TRBV2 and TRBJ1-2, the CDR3 gives the full variable domain: EPEVTQTPSHQVTQMGQEVILRCVPISNHLYFYWYRQILGQKVEFLVSFYNNEISEKSEIFDDQFSVERPDGSNFTLKIRSTKLEDSAMYFCASSEGAGWIYGYTFGSGTRLTVV.

This clone came up once. V gene TRBV5-6 combines with J gene TRBJ1-1; a possible D gene is TRBD1 (6 bases). CDR1 and CDR2 (germline): SGHDT, YYEEEE. This CDR3 is 16 amino acids long. V was clipped by 2 bases and J by 3 bases, with 17 bases between them. CDR3 amino acids: CASSFPPGTPYTEAFF. Written as DNA, the CDR3 is TGTGCCAGCAGCTTTCCTCCAGGGACACCTTACACTGAAGCTTTCTTT.

CDR3 region: CASSQTSGRGSETQYF. The DNA for the CDR3 is TGTGCCAGCAGCCAAACTAGCGGGAGAGGTAGTGAGACCCAGTACTTC. The rearrangement uses TRBV3-1 (or the pseudogene TRBV3-2) and TRBJ2-5; 11 positions match TRBD2. This CDR3 spans 16 amino acids. Germline CDR1 is LGHDT and CDR2 is YNNKEL (reference sequence). V lost 2 bases, J lost 5 bases, and 7 bases stayed unmatched.